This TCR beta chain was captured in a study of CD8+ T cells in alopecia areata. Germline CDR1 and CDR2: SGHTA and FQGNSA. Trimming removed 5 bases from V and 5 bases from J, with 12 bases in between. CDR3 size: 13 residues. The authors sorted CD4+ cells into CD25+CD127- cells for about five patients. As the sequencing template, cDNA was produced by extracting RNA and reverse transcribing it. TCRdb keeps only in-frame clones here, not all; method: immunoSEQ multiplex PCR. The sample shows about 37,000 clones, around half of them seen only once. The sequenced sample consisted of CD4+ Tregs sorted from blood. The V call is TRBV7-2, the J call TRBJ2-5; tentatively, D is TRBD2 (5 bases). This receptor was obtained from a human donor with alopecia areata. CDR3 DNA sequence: TGTGCCAGCAGCCTCGGGCTAGCCGAGACCCAGTACTTC. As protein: CASSLGLAETQYF.